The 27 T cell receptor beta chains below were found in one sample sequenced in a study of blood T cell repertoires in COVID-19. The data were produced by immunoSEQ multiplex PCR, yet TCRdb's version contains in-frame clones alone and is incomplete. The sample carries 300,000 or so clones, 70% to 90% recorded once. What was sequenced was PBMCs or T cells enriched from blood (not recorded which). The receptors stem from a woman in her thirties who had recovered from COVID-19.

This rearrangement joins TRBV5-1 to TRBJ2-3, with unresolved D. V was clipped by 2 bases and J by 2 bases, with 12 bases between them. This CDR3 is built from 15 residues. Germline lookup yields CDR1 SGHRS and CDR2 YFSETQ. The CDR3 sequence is CASSLRGTYTDTQYF. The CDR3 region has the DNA TGCGCCAGCAGCTTACGCGGCACGTACACAGATACGCAGTATTTT.

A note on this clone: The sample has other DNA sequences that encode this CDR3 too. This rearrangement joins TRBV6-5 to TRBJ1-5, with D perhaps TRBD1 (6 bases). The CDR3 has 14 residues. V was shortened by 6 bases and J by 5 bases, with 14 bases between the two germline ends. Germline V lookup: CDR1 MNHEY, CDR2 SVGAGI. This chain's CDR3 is CASRTTQGDQPQHF. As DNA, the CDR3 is TGTGCCAGCAGAACCACACAGGGTGATCAGCCCCAGCATTTT.

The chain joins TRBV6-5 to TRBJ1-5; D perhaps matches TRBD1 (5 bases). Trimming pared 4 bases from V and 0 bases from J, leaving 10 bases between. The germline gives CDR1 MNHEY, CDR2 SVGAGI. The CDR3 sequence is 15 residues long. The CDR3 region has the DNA TGTGCCAGCAGTTCACTCGGGGGTAGCAATCAGCCCCAGCATTTT. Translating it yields CASSSLGGSNQPQHF.

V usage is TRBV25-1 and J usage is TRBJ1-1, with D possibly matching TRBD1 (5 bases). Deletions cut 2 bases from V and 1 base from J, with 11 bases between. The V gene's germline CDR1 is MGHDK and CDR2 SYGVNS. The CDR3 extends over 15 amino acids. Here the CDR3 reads CASSEEGHSNTEAFF. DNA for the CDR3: TGTGCCAGCAGTGAAGAAGGACACTCGAACACTGAAGCTTTCTTT.

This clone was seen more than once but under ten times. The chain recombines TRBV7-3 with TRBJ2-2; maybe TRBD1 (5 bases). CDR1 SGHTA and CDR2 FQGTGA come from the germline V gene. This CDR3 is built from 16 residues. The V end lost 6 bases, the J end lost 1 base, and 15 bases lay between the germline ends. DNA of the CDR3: TGTGCCAGCAGTCCAGGGTTGGCAGTGAACACCGGGGAGCTGTTTTTT. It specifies CASSPGLAVNTGELFF.

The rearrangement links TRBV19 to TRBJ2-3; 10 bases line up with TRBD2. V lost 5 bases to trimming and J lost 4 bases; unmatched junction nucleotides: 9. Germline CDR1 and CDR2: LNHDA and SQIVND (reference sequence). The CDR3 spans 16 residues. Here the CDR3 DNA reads TGTGCCAGTAGTGTATACGGGACTAGCGCGGCAGATACGCAGTATTTT. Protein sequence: CASSVYGTSAADTQYF.

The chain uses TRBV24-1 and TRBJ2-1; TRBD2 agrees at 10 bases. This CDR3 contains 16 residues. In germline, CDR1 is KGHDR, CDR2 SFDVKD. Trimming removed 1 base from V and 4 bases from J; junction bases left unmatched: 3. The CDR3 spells CATSDFKRGGYNEQFF. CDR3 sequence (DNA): TGTGCCACCAGTGATTTTAAGCGGGGGGGTTACAATGAGCAGTTCTTC.

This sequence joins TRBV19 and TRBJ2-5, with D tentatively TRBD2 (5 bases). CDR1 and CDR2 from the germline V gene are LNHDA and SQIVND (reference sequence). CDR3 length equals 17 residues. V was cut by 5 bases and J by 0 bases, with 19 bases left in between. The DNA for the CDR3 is TGTGCCAGTAGTTCCCGCGGCGGACTCGTGTACCAAGAGACCCAGTACTTC. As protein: CASSSRGGLVYQETQYF.

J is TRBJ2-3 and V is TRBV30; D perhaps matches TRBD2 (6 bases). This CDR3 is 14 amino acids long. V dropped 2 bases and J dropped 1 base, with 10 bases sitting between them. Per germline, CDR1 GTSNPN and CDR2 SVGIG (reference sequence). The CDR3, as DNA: TGTGCCTGGAGTCCGAGGGAGGGCACAGATACGCAGTATTTT. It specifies CAWSPREGTDTQYF. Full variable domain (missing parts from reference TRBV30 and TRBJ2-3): SQTIHQWPATLVQPVGSPLSLECTVEGTSNPNLYWYRQAAGRGLQLLFYSVGIGQISSEVPQNLSASRPQDRQFILSSKKLLLSDSGFYLCAWSPREGTDTQYFGPGTRLTVL.

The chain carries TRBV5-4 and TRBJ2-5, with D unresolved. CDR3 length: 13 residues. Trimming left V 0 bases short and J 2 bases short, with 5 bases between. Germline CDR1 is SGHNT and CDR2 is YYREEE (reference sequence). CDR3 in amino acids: CASSLGRQETQYF. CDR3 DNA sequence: TGTGCCAGCAGCTTGGGCAGACAAGAGACCCAGTACTTC. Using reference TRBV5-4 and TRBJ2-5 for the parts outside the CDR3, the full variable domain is ETGVTQSPTHLIKTRGQQVTLRCSSQSGHNTVSWYQQALGQGPQFIFQYYREEENGRGNFPPRFSGLQFPNYSSELNVNALELDDSALYLCASSLGRQETQYFGPGTRLLVL.

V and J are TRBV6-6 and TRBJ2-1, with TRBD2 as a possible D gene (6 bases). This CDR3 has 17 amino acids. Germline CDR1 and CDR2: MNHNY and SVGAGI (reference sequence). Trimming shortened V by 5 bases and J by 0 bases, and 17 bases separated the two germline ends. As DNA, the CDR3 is TGTGCCAGCAGTCCGCGGCGGGACGGAAGCTCCTACAATGAGCAGTTCTTC. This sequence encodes CASSPRRDGSSYNEQFF.

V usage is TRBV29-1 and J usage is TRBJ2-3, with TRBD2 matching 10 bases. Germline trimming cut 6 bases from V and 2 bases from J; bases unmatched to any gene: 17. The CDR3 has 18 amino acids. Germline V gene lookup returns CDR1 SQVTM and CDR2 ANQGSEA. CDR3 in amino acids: CSVDSLAGEQRSTDTQYF. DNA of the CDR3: TGCAGCGTGGACAGTCTAGCGGGAGAGCAAAGGTCCACAGATACGCAGTATTTT.

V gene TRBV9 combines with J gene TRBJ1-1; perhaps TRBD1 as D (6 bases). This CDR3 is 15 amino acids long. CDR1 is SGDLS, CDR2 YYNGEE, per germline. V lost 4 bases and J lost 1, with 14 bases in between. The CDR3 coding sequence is TGTGCCAGCAGCATATCACAGGGAAAGAACACTGAAGCTTTCTTT. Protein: CASSISQGKNTEAFF.

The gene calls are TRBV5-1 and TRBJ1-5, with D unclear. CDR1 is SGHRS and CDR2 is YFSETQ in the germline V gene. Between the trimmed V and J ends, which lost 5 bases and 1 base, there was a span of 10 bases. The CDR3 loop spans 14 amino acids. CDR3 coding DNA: TGCGCCAGCAGTGTGGGAGGGAGCAATCAGCCCCAGCATTTT. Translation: CASSVGGSNQPQHF.

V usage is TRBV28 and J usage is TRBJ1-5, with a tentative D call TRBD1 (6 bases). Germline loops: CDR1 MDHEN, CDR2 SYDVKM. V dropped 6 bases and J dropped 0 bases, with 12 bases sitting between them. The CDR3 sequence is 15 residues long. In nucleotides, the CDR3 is TGTGCCAGCAGAACAAGGGGGATTAGCAATCAGCCCCAGCATTTT. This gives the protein CASRTRGISNQPQHF.

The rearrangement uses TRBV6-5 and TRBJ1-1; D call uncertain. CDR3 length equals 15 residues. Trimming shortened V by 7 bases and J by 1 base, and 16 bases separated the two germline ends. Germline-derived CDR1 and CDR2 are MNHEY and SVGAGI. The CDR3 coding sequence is TGTGCCAGCACCCCCACCCAGGAATCGAACACTGAAGCTTTCTTT. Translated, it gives CASTPTQESNTEAFF.

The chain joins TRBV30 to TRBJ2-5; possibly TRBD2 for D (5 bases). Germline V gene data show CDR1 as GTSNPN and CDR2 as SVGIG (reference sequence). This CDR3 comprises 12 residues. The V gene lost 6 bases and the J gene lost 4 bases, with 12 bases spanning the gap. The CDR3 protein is CACRLSPETQYF. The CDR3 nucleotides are TGTGCCTGCAGACTATCGCCAGAGACCCAGTACTTC.

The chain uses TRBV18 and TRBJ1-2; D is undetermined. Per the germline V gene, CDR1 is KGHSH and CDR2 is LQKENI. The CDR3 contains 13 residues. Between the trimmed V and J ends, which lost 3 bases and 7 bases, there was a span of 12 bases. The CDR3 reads CASSPEMFRGYTF. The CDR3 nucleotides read TGTGCCAGCTCACCGGAGATGTTCCGTGGCTACACCTTC.

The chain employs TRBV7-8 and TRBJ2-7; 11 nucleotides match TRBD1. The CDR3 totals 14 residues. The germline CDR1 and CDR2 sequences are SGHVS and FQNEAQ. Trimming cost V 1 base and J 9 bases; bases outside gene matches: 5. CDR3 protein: CASSLGDRGFGQYF. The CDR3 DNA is TGTGCCAGCAGCTTAGGGGACAGGGGGTTCGGGCAGTACTTC.

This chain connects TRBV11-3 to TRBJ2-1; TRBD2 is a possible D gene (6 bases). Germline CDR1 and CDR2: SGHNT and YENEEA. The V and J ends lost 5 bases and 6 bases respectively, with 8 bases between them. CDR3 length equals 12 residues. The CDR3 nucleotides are TGTGCCAGCAGCGGCGGGGTCAATGAGCAGTTCTTC. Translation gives CASSGGVNEQFF.

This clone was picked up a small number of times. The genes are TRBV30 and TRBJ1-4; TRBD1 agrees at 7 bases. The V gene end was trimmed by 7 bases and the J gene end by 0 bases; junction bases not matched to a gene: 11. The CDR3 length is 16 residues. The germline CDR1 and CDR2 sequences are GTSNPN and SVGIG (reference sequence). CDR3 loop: CASDGQVSATNEKLFF. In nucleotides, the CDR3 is TGTGCCTCAGACGGACAGGTTTCAGCAACTAATGAAAAACTGTTTTTT. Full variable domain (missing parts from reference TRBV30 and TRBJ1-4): SQTIHQWPATLVQPVGSPLSLECTVEGTSNPNLYWYRQAAGRGLQLLFYSVGIGQISSEVPQNLSASRPQDRQFILSSKKLLLSDSGFYLCASDGQVSATNEKLFFGSGTQLSVL.

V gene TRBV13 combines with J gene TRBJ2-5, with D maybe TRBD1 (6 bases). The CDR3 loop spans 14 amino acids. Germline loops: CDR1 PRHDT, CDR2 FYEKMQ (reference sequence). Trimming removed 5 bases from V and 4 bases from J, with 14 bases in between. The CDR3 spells CASSPRGRGETQYF. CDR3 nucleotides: TGTGCCAGCAGCCCCAGGGGACGGGGAGAGACCCAGTACTTC.

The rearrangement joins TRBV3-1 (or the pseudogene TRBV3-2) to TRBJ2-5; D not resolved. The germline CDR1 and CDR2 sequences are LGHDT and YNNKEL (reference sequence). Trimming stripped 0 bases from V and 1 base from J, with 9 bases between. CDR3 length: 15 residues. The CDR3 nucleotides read TGTGCCAGCAGCCAAGATCCGGGTGTCCAAGAGACCCAGTACTTC. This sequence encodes CASSQDPGVQETQYF.

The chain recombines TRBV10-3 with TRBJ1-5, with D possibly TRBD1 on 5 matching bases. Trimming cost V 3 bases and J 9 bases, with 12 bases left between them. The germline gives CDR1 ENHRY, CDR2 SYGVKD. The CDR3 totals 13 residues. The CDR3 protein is CAISDPARGPQHF. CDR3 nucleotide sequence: TGTGCCATCAGTGATCCTGCTAGGGGGCCCCAGCATTTT.

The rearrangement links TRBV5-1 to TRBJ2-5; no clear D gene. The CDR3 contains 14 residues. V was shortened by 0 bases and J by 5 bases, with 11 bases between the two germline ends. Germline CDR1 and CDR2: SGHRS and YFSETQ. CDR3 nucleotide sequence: TGCGCCAGCAGCTTGGGGGCCAATCAGGAGACCCAGTACTTC. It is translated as CASSLGANQETQYF.

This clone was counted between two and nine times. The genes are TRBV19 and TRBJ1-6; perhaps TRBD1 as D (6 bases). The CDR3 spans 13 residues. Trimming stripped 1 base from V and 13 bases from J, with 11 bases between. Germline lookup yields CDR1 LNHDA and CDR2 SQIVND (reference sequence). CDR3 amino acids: CASSIGEGDPLHF. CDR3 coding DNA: TGTGCCAGTAGTATAGGAGAGGGGGATCCCCTCCACTTT.

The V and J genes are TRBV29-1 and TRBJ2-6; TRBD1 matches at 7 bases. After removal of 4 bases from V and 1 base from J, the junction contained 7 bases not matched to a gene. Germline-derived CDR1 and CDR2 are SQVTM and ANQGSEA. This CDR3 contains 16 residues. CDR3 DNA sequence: TGCAGCGTTGGATCGGACAGGCGGTCTGGGGCCAACGTCCTGACTTTC. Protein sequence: CSVGSDRRSGANVLTF.